This entry lists 22 T cell receptor beta chains sequenced from one sample in a study of T cell responses to AZD1222 COVID-19 vaccine. Some clones are missing from TCRdb's copy, which holds only in-frame ones; the method was immunoSEQ multiplex PCR. The sample holds 100,000 or so clones, approximately 90% seen once. Material: peripheral blood, obtained 28 days after the second AZD1222 dose. Every receptor here comes from an adult who received the AZD1222 COVID-19 vaccine.

This CDR3 reads CASSRGAQETQYF. The CDR3 DNA is TGTGCCAGTAGCCGGGGGGCCCAAGAGACCCAGTACTTC. V and J are TRBV19 and TRBJ2-5, with D possibly being TRBD2 (7 bases). Germline lookup yields CDR1 LNHDA and CDR2 SQIVND (reference sequence). The CDR3 is 13 residues long. The V end lost 6 bases, the J end lost 1 base, and 9 bases lay between the germline ends.

The rearrangement joins TRBV7-6 to TRBJ2-5, with D possibly matching TRBD2 (5 bases). Germline loops: CDR1 SGHVS, CDR2 FNYEAQ. This CDR3 contains 17 residues. With 5 bases removed from V and 5 bases from J, the gap between germline ends came to 24 bases. The DNA for the CDR3 is TGTGCCAGCAGCCCCCGAAGGACCAGCCCCTTAGCGGAGACCCAGTACTTC. Its protein product is CASSPRRTSPLAETQYF. Variable domain in full (rest from reference TRBV7-6 and TRBJ2-5): GAGVSQSPRYKVTKRGQDVALRCDPISGHVSLYWYRQALGQGPEFLTYFNYEAQQDKSGLPNDRFSAERPEGSISTLTIQRTEQRDSAMYRCASSPRRTSPLAETQYFGPGTRLLVL.

The chain has TRBV2 and TRBJ1-4; D is undetermined. Germline V gene sequence: CDR1 SNHLY, CDR2 FYNNEI. This CDR3 is 14 amino acids long. The V end was cut by 8 bases, the J end by 3 bases, with 13 bases between. The CDR3 loop is CASAPGLANEKLFF. The CDR3 DNA follows: TGTGCCAGCGCCCCGGGCCTCGCTAATGAAAAACTGTTTTTT.

The chain combines TRBV9 with TRBJ1-1; D is uncertain. The V end lost 4 bases, the J end lost 1 base, and 17 bases lay between the germline ends. The germline gives CDR1 SGDLS, CDR2 YYNGEE. This CDR3 is built from 16 residues. The DNA of the CDR3 is TGTGCCAGCAGCCTCACCTCTGGAGGCACGAACACTGAAGCTTTCTTT. It codes for CASSLTSGGTNTEAFF.

This clone was recorded a few times. CDR3 sequence: CASSQEYSGNQPQHF. The CDR3 bases are TGTGCCAGCAGCCAAGAGTACAGTGGCAATCAGCCCCAGCATTTT. The chain uses TRBV4-2 and TRBJ1-5; D unclear. This CDR3 spans 15 amino acids. Germline-derived CDR1 and CDR2 are LGHNA and YNFKEQ. The V end lost 0 bases, the J end lost 2 bases, and 8 bases lay between the germline ends.

The CDR3 DNA sequence: TGCGCCAGCAGCCAAGATCGAGTTTTTCGTGGATCCAGGGTGGATACGCAGTATTTT. As protein: CASSQDRVFRGSRVDTQYF. The chain is built from TRBV4-3 and TRBJ2-3, with D possibly TRBD1 on 5 matching bases. The CDR3 extends over 19 amino acids. Germline CDR1 reads LGHNA; CDR2 reads YSLEER. The V and J ends lost 0 bases and 6 bases respectively, with 25 bases between them.

The V gene is TRBV5-1, the J gene TRBJ2-5; 7 bases map to TRBD1. The germline gives CDR1 SGHRS, CDR2 YFSETQ. Trimming cost V 4 bases and J 1 base; bases outside gene matches: 4. The CDR3 spans 14 residues. This CDR3 reads CASSLGQIQETQYF. The CDR3 DNA reads TGCGCCAGCAGCCTGGGACAGATCCAAGAGACCCAGTACTTC.

This clone was detected a few times. This sequence joins TRBV6-7 and TRBJ2-7, with a tentative D call TRBD1 (6 bases). TRBV6-7 is an ORF for which the function is uncertain. V dropped 1 base and J dropped 4 bases, with 17 bases sitting between them. The length of the CDR3 is 16 residues. Here the CDR3 DNA reads TGTGCCAGCAGTTACTGGTTGTGGACAGTAGATTACGAGCAGTACTTC. It is translated as CASSYWLWTVDYEQYF.

This chain joins TRBV5-4 and TRBJ1-6, with 7 positions matching TRBD1. Germline CDR1 SGHNT, CDR2 YYREEE (reference sequence). The ends lost 1 base at V and 5 bases at J; junction bases unmatched: 12. This CDR3 spans 18 amino acids. In nucleotides, the CDR3 is TGTGCCAGCAGCTTGAGGGGATTGGCGACAGGGAATAATTCACCCCTCCACTTT. Translating it yields CASSLRGLATGNNSPLHF.

The CDR3 loop reads CASSPGGGYEQYF. DNA of the CDR3: TGTGCCAGCAGCCCTGGGGGGGGGTACGAGCAGTACTTC. The rearrangement uses TRBV7-2 and TRBJ2-7; 7 bases are a match to TRBD2. J gave up 4 bases and V 5 bases, and 5 bases lay outside the gene matches. This CDR3 spans 13 amino acids. Germline V lookup: CDR1 SGHTA, CDR2 FQGNSA.

The rearrangement uses TRBV6-2 or TRBV6-3 and TRBJ1-6, with a possible D match to TRBD1 (6 bases). Germline lookup yields CDR1 MNHEY and CDR2 SVGEGT. The V and J ends lost 5 bases and 9 bases respectively, with 20 bases between them. The length of the CDR3 is 16 residues. Written as DNA, the CDR3 is TGTGCCAGCAGTCCACCCCAAGACAGGTTGCGTTCACCCCTCCACTTT. Its protein product is CASSPPQDRLRSPLHF.

The V call is TRBV2, the J call TRBJ2-7; no definite D call. Germline V gene lookup returns CDR1 SNHLY and CDR2 FYNNEI. The CDR3 length is 15 residues. V was trimmed by 5 bases and J by 0 bases, leaving 14 bases between them. The CDR3 reads CASSLEAQASYEQYF. In DNA, the CDR3 is TGTGCCAGCAGTCTAGAGGCCCAAGCCTCCTACGAGCAGTACTTC.

The rearrangement joins TRBV11-2 to TRBJ2-5; maybe TRBD2 (7 bases). The V end was cut by 5 bases, the J end by 5 bases, with 18 bases between. From germline, CDR1 is SGHAT and CDR2 FQNNGV. The CDR3 has 15 amino acids. CDR3 coding DNA: TGTGCCAGCAGCCCTTTTGGGGGGGGGCGGGAGACCCAGTACTTC. Amino acid sequence: CASSPFGGGRETQYF. The whole variable domain, filled in from reference TRBV11-2 and TRBJ2-5, reads EAGVAQSPRYKIIEKRQSVAFWCNPISGHATLYWYQQILGQGPKLLIQFQNNGVVDDSQLPKDRFSAERLKGVDSTLKIQPAKLEDSAVYLCASSPFGGGRETQYFGPGTRLLVL.

This chain connects TRBV11-2 to TRBJ2-1; 11 bases agree with TRBD2. Germline V lookup: CDR1 SGHAT, CDR2 FQNNGV. With V trimmed by 6 bases and J by 2 bases, 3 bases remained unmatched. The CDR3 totals 15 residues. The CDR3 DNA reads TGTGCCAGCAGACTAGCGGGGGCCCCCTACAATGAGCAGTTCTTC. This gives the protein CASRLAGAPYNEQFF.

V gene TRBV15 combines with J gene TRBJ2-6, with D possibly TRBD2 on 6 matching bases. Per germline, CDR1 LNHNV and CDR2 YYDKDF (reference sequence). Between the trimmed V and J ends, which lost 6 bases and 2 bases, there was a span of 11 bases. CDR3 length: 15 amino acids. The CDR3 DNA follows: TGTGCCACCAGGAGGGAGGTAACTGGGGCCAACGTCCTGACTTTC. As protein: CATRREVTGANVLTF.

V and J are TRBV6-5 and TRBJ2-5, with 7 bases that match TRBD2. V shed 6 bases and J 4 bases; nucleotides not matched to a gene: 8. CDR1 and CDR2 from the germline V gene are MNHEY and SVGAGI. The CDR3 consists of 14 residues. CDR3 protein: CASRTGGLGETQYF. CDR3 nucleotides: TGTGCCAGCAGAACCGGGGGGTTAGGAGAGACCCAGTACTTC.

The V call is TRBV2, the J call TRBJ2-1; D is ambiguous. Between the trimmed V and J ends, which lost 6 bases and 2 bases, there was a span of 11 bases. Germline values: CDR1 SNHLY, CDR2 FYNNEI. This CDR3 region has 14 residues. DNA of the CDR3: TGTGCCAGCAGAGGCGGTGCCCCCTACAATGAGCAGTTCTTC. Its protein is CASRGGAPYNEQFF.

This chain joins TRBV20-1 and TRBJ1-2, with TRBD1 identical over 8 bases. CDR3 length equals 12 residues. J was trimmed by 5 bases and V by 3 bases; bases with no gene match: 2. The germline CDR1 and CDR2 sequences are DFQATT and SNEGSKA (reference sequence). CDR3 nucleotides: TGCAGTGCTAGTACAGGGGGTTATGGCTACACCTTC. This translates into CSASTGGYGYTF.

V and J are TRBV6-6 and TRBJ1-2; no reliable D call. Per germline, CDR1 MNHNY and CDR2 SVGAGI (reference sequence). Trimming cost V 4 bases and J 7 bases, with 10 bases left between them. The CDR3 loop spans 12 amino acids. CDR3 bases: TGTGCCAGCAGTTCCCAGCGTATTGGCTACACCTTC. Translation: CASSSQRIGYTF.

V usage is TRBV9 and J usage is TRBJ1-2, with D unclear. Trimming removed 4 bases at V and 3 bases at J, with 16 bases between. This CDR3 comprises 15 residues. CDR1 SGDLS and CDR2 YYNGEE come from the germline V gene. This CDR3 reads CASSPRPTGDYGYTF. The CDR3 region has the DNA TGTGCCAGCAGCCCTCGACCGACCGGAGACTATGGCTACACCTTC.

V and J are TRBV2 and TRBJ2-3; TRBD2 aligns across 11 bases. Germline assignment: CDR1 SNHLY and CDR2 FYNNEI. This CDR3 spans 15 amino acids. Trimming took 1 base from V and 4 from J; bases not matched to a gene: 1. In nucleotides, the CDR3 is TGTGCCAGCAGTGAAGGACTAGCGGGGTCAGATACGCAGTATTTT. As protein: CASSEGLAGSDTQYF.

This chain links TRBV19 with TRBJ1-1; 9 positions agree with TRBD1. V shed 4 bases and J 6 bases; nucleotides not matched to a gene: 12. Germline V lookup: CDR1 LNHDA, CDR2 SQIVND (reference sequence). This CDR3 has 16 residues. This CDR3 reads CASSNRQGGISPEAFF. CDR3 bases: TGTGCCAGTAGTAATAGACAGGGGGGGATAAGTCCTGAAGCTTTCTTT.